This note documents a single T cell receptor (beta chain) sequence. What it recognizes is unknown. The source of the sample is a study of shared clonotypes between healthy human individuals. Trimming took 4 bases from V and 4 from J, leaving 23 bases between them. The CDR3 runs to 17 residues. Looked up from germline, CDR1 is SGDLS and CDR2 is YYNGEE. General study findings and limits: Some naive CD4 clonotypes, roughly 4.8%, turned up in common across several donors. Limited genetic and exposure-history diversity came from having few donors.

TCRdb's table, derived via immunoSEQ multiplex PCR, lists solely in-frame clones and lacks some. Among 2 million to 2.5 million clones, approximately 93% were seen once, and the ten largest hold approximately 0.4%. Only Caucasian adults living in Nashville, Tennessee served as donors. Input material: naive CD4+ T cells from PBMCs. Subset here: CD45RA+ positively selected. This clonotype was obtained from a man in his late teens or twenties in good health. Some clones in this sample may be carry-over from other donors' samples. The genes are TRBV9 and TRBJ2-5, with D possibly TRBD2 on 6 matching bases. DNA of the CDR3: TGTGCCAGCAGCAGAAGTGTTCAAGGGCGGGACGGAGAGACCCAGTACTTC. As protein: CASSRSVQGRDGETQYF.